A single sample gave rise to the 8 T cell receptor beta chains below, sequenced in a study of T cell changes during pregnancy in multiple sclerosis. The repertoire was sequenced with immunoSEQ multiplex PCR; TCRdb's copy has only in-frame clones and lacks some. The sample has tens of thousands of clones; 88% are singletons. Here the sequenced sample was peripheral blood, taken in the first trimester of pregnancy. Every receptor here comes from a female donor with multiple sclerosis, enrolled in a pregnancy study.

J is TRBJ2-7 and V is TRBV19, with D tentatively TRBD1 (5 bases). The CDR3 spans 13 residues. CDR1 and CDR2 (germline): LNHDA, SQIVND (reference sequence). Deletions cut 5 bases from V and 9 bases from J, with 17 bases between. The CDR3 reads CASSSPWGSGQYF. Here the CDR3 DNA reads TGTGCCAGTAGTTCGCCGTGGGGCTCGGGGCAGTACTTC.

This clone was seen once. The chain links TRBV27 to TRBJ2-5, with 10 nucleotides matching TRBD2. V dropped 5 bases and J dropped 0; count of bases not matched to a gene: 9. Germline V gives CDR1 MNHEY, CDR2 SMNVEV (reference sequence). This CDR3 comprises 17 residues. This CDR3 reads CASSRTTSGWNQETQYF. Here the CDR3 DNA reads TGTGCCAGCAGTAGGACGACTAGCGGGTGGAACCAAGAGACCCAGTACTTC.

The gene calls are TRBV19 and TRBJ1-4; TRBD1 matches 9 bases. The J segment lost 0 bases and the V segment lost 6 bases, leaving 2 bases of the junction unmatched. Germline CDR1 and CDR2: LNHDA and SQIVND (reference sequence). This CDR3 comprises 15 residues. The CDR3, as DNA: TGTGCCAGTAGACGGACAGGGGCAACTAATGAAAAACTGTTTTTT. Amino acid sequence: CASRRTGATNEKLFF.

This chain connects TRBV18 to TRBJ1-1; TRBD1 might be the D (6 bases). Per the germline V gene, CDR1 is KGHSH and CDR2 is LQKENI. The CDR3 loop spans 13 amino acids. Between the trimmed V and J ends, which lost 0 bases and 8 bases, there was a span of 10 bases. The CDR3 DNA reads TGTGCCAGCTCACCACCGTCCAGGGGCGAAGCTTTCTTT. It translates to CASSPPSRGEAFF.

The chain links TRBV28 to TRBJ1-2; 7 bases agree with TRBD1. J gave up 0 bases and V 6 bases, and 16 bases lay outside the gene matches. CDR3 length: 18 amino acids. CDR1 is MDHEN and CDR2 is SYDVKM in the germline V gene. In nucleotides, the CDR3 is TGTGCCAGCAGGGCCGCCCTGGGACAGCCTTTTTCTAACTATGGCTACACCTTC. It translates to CASRAALGQPFSNYGYTF.

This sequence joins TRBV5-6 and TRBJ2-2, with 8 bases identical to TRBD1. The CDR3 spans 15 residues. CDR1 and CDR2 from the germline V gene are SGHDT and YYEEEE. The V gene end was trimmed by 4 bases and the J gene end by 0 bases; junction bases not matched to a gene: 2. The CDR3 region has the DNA TGTGCCAGCAGCCCGGGACAGGCGAACACCGGGGAGCTGTTTTTT. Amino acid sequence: CASSPGQANTGELFF.

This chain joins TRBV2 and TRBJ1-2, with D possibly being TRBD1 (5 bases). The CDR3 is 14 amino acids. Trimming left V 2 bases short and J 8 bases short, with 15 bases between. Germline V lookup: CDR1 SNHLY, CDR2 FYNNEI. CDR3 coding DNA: TGTGCCAGCAGTGAACTGGGGAGGGGAGGAGGCTACACCTTC. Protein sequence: CASSELGRGGGYTF.

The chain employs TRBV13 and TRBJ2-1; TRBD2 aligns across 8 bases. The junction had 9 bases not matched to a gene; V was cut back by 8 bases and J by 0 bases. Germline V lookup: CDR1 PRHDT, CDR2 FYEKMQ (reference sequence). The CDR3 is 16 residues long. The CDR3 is CASQGREGRSYNEQFF. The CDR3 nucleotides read TGTGCCAGCCAAGGCCGGGAGGGCCGCTCCTACAATGAGCAGTTCTTC. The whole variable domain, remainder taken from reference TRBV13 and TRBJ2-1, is AAGVIQSPRHLIKEKRETATLKCYPIPRHDTVYWYQQGPGQDPQFLISFYEKMQSDKGSIPDRFSAQQFSDYHSELNMSSLELGDSALYFCASQGREGRSYNEQFFGPGTRLTVL.